This T cell receptor (beta chain) was sequenced during a study of long-term antiretroviral therapy in people with HIV (dated by TCRdb to 2021 to 2024). In the study overall: The earliest samples were collected roughly a decade before the 2015 WHO recommendation for immediate ART, at a time when ART was usually postponed until CD4 counts fell. This retrospective serial study examined whether starting ART and sustained HIV suppression were associated with changes in the composition and diversity of the TRB repertoire in peripheral blood. The cohort contributed 150 to 200 cryopreserved PBMC samples from a few dozen adults with confirmed HIV infection, collected serially over a mean of approximately six years (range 1-12). Eleven of the 30 participants with HIV were female. No cross-contamination during QIAcube processing was seen in test extractions of a monoclonal T-cell line run alongside around 31 polyclonal samples.

Remarks on this clone: Its antigen remains unidentified. Base qualities are not at hand, and no much larger clone is one base apart.

The immunoSEQ hsTCRB v3.0 assay was used at survey level resolution to sequence the TRB variable region. The target sequencing depth for TRB was roughly 40,000-55,000 T-cell genomes per sample. Pooled TRB libraries were sequenced on an Illumina MiSeq with a v3 150-cycle kit. In the original analysis: Repertoire analysis was performed in R inside a reproducible Nextflow workflow that covered QC, data transformation and analysis. Custom analyses were implemented in LymphoSeq2, an R package for AIRR-Seq data exploration. After excluding several samples that yielded fewer than 5000 total TRB sequences, 150 to 200 HIV repertoires remained for analysis. Among the roughly 190 retained HIV repertoires, some 60 were collected before ART initiation and more than 120 after ART initiation. Each repertoire was downsampled to 5000 TRB nucleotide sequences, and summary statistics were averaged across 100 downsampling iterations. TRB sequences were retained for analysis only if CDR3 regions of at least seven amino acids were present. Diversity was measured with a Shannon entropy-derived clonality score and the Gini coefficient. Repertoire networks linked the top 5000 CDR3 amino acid sequences whenever two sequences differed by an edit distance of one. GLIPH2 predicted antigen specificity groups and MHC restriction for TRB CDR3 amino acid sequences. CDR3 amino acid sequences were matched against VDJdb and McPAS-TCR to flag known CMV, EBV, HIV or tissue antigen associations. Pre-ART, post-ART and control groups were compared with Wilcoxon signed-rank tests and Holm-Bonferroni correction. TCRdb retrieved this table from immuneACCESS and kept in-frame rearrangements only. Not all clones are present; in checked studies, unresolved V genes account for under half, and no reason is known for the remainder. That table supplies the V and J calls and clone size; D and trimming were determined from the DNA. This sample lists 20,000 to 30,000 clones; 85% to 90% were detected once. The ten largest clonotypes hold almost 9% of the sample.

To be included, a participant needed at least one PBMC sample from before ART initiation plus at least two post-ART samples. Treatment was received in the United States of America by all participants with HIV. Before DNA extraction, cryopreserved samples of about 0.9-11 million PBMC were thawed and washed. At the time of the earliest PBMC sample for each participant with HIV, ages ranged from about 23 to 60 years. PBMC samples from each participant spanned 1-4 timepoints before ART initiation and 2-8 timepoints after ART initiation, with a median of 7 samples. For every participant, serial HIV viral load, CD4+ T-cell count, ART history and demographic data were obtained. Genomic DNA was extracted from unsorted PBMC with a Qiagen kit on a QIAcube, processed in batches of 12 samples. On the study overall, not on this receptor specifically: Because pre-ART samples had limited cell numbers, profiling was done on unsorted PBMC rather than on sorted CD4+ and CD8+ T cells. Starting ART was linked to a significant rise in TRB diversity, yet even after long-term ART the diversity remained significantly lower than in transplant donor controls. Because PBMC availability was limited, only the TCR beta chain was sequenced, with no alpha chain pairing. Narrower CDR3 length ranges were observed in HIV repertoires than in controls, and an antigen-experienced repertoire with only a slight naive shift after ART was suggested by the network structure. Expanded TRB clones identified before ART initiation dominated the repertoire across all time points, though the dominance fluctuated and decreased in many PLHIV after ART. No data were available on ART adherence, viral resistance or therapy changes, limiting inferences about post-ART repertoire changes. The samples span the years 2004 to 2017, and the ART regimens used at that time may not be as effective as current regimens.

There are 11 amino acids in the CDR3, from cysteine to phenylalanine inclusive. Left in the record is the CDR3 DNA by itself, 33 bases read in frame from the first base. From the germline V gene (reference sequence), CDR1 is DFQATT and CDR2 is SNEGSKA. V loses 7 bases of germline sequence and J loses 5 bases, and the interval between the two ends is 11 bases. The source was unsorted PBMCs, collected 4.7 to 5 years after starting antiretroviral therapy. The sequence joins TRBV20-1 to TRBJ2-5; the D gene is unclear. This sequence was found in a middle-aged man with HIV. The CDR3 protein is CSVRVEETQYF. The nucleotide sequence is TGCAGTGTTAGGGTAGAGGAGACCCAGTACTTC.